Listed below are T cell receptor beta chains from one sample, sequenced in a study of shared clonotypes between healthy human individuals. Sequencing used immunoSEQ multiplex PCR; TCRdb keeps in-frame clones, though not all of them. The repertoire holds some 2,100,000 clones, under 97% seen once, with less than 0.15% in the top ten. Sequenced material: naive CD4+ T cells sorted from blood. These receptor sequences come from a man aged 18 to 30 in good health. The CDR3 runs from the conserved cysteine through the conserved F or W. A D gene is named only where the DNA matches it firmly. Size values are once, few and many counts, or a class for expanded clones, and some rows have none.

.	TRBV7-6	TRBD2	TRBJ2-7	TGTGCCAGCAGCCAAGCGGGAGTCAGGGAGCAGTACTTC	CASSQAGVREQYF
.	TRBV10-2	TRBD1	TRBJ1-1	TGCGCCAGCAGTGATACAGGGGCTCACACTGAAGCTTTCTTT	CASSDTGAHTEAFF
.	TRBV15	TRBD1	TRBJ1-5	TGTGCCACCAGCAACGGACAGGGGGATGGAAATCAGCCCCAGCATTTT	CATSNGQGDGNQPQHF
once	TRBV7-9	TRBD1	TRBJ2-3	TGTGCCAGCAGCTTAACAGGGGGGTTTAGCACAGATACGCAGTATTTT	CASSLTGGFSTDTQYF
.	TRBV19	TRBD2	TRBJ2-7	TGTGCCAGTAGTAGTCGGCCGGGACTAACCTACGAGCAGTACTTC	CASSSRPGLTYEQYF
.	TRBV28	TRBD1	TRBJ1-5	TGTGCCAGCGGGAGACAGGGACCTAGCAATCAGCCCCAGCATTTT	CASGRQGPSNQPQHF
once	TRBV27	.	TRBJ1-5	TGTGCCAGCAGTCCCACCGGGGGCGGGTATAGCAATCAGCCCCAGCATTTT	CASSPTGGGYSNQPQHF
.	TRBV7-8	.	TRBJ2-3	TGTGCCAGCAGCCTCCTTGCACCTAGCACAGATACGCAGTATTTT	CASSLLAPSTDTQYF
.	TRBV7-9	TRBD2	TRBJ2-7	TGTGCCAGCAGCTTAGCGGGAGGGCCGATAGAGCAGTACTTC	CASSLAGGPIEQYF
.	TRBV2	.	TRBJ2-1	TGTGCCAGCAGTGGACAGATGACCTACAATGAGCAGTTCTTC	CASSGQMTYNEQFF
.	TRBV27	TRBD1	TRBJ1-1	TGTGCCAGCAGACCGCCGGGGGACAGGCGGAGCACTGAAGCTTTCTTT	CASRPPGDRRSTEAFF
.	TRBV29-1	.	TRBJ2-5	TGCAGCGTTGCTGGACAACAAGAGACCCAGTACTTC	CSVAGQQETQYF
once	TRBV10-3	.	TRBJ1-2	TGTGCCATCAGTGAGGGGGTTAACTATGGCTACACCTTC	CAISEGVNYGYTF
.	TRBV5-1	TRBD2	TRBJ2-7	TGCGCCAGCAGAGGACTAGCCAAATACGAGCAGTACTTC	CASRGLAKYEQYF
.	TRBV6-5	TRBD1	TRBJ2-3	TGTGCCAGCAGTTACGAACAGGGGCCAGGCACAGATACGCAGTATTTT	CASSYEQGPGTDTQYF
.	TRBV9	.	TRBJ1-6	TGTGCCAGCAGCGTAGGGGACACTTCCTCACCCCTCCACTTT	CASSVGDTSSPLHF
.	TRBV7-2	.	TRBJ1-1	TGTGCCAGCAGTATCGGTCTCAACACTGAAGCTTTCTTT	CASSIGLNTEAFF
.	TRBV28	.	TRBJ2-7	TGTGCCAGCAGCAAAAGGGAGCAGTACTTC	CASSKREQYF
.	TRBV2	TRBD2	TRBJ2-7	TGTGCCAGCAGTACTCTAGCGGCCCGCGAGTACTTC	CASSTLAAREYF
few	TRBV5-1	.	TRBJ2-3	TGCGCCAGCAGCTTGGAAGGCACAGATACGCAGTATTTT	CASSLEGTDTQYF
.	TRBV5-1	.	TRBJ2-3	TGCGCCAGCAGCGCGGAACCCAGACAGGGCACAGATACGCAGTATTTT	CASSAEPRQGTDTQYF
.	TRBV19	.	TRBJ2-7	TGTGCCAGTAGTGTGAGGGAAGGGTACGAGCAGTACTTC	CASSVREGYEQYF
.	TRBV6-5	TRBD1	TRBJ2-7	TGTGCCAGCAGTTTGGGACAGAGTTCCTACGAGCAGTACTTC	CASSLGQSSYEQYF
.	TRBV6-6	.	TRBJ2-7	TGTGCCAGCAGTTACGCGACAGGGAGGTCCTACGAGCAGTACTTC	CASSYATGRSYEQYF
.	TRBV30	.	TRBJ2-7	TGTGCCTGGGGTGGACCTAGGTTGTGCTTC	CAWGGPRLCF
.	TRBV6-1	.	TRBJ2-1	TGTGCCAGCAGTGAAACAGGAGGCCCCTACAATGAGCAGTTCTTC	CASSETGGPYNEQFF
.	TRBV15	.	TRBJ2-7	TGTGCCACCAGCAGGAGGGGGGACAGTACGGACGAGCAGTACTTC	CATSRRGDSTDEQYF
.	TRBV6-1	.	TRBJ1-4	TGTGCCAGCAGTGAAAGGTGGCAGGGCGAAAAACTGTTTTTT	CASSERWQGEKLFF
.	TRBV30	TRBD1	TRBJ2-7	TGTGCCTGGAGAAATCAGGGGGCCTACTCCTACGAGCAGTACTTC	CAWRNQGAYSYEQYF
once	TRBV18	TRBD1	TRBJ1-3	TGTGCCAGCTCACCCCGGACAGGGCCAGGTGGAAACACCATATATTTT	CASSPRTGPGGNTIYF
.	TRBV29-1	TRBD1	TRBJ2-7	TGCAGCGTTGTCCGGACAGGGCGCGAGCAGTACTTC	CSVVRTGREQYF
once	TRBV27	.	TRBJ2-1	TGTGCCAGTAAAGAACACATGAGGGACAATGAGCAGTTCTTC	CASKEHMRDNEQFF
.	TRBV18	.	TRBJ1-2	TGTGCCAGCTCACCGTTTGACGAGTCCTATGGCTACACCTTC	CASSPFDESYGYTF
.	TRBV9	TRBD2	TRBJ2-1	TGTGCCAGCAGCGCCCTGGCGGGGGGGATCAATGAGCAGTTCTTC	CASSALAGGINEQFF
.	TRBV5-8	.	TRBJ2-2	TGTGCCAGCAGCTTGGAGGCTATCACCGGGGAGCTGTTTTTT	CASSLEAITGELFF
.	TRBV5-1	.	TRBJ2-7	TGCGCCAGCAGCTTGGATGGGACAACCTACGAGCAGTACTTC	CASSLDGTTYEQYF
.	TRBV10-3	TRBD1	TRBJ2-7	TGTGCCATCCGAGTGGGACAGAACTACGAGCAGTACTTC	CAIRVGQNYEQYF
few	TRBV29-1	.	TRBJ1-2	TGCAGCGCCCGAACGGGGGCTGGTGGCTACACCTTC	CSARTGAGGYTF
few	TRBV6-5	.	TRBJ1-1	TGTGCCAGCAGCCTAGGACACAACACTGAAGCTTTCTTT	CASSLGHNTEAFF
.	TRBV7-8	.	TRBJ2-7	TGTGCCAGTTCGGACTACAACTCCTACGAGCAGTACTTC	CASSDYNSYEQYF
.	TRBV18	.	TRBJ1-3	TGTGCCAGCGCTCCGGGATCCGGAAACACCATATATTTT	CASAPGSGNTIYF
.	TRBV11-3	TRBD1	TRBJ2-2	TGTGCCAGCAGCTTAGGCTGGGACAGGGGGCAGGCCGGGGAGCTGTTTTTT	CASSLGWDRGQAGELFF
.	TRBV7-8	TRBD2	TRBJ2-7	TGTGCCAGCAGCTTAGTCGCGGGAGTATACGAGCAGTACTTC	CASSLVAGVYEQYF
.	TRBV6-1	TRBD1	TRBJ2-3	TGTGCCAGCAACAAGGACAGGGGCACAGATACGCAGTATTTT	CASNKDRGTDTQYF
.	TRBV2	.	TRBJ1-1	TGTGCCAGCACTGACCCAAACACTGAAGCTTTCTTT	CASTDPNTEAFF
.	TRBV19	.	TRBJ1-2	TGTGCCAGTAGTATTGCAGATAACTATGGCTACACCTTC	CASSIADNYGYTF
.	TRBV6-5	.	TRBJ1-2	TGTGCCAGCAGTTACTCGGCACAGGGAGGCTACACCTTC	CASSYSAQGGYTF
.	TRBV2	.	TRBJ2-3	TGTGCCTGCAAGTCGGACCGTAGCACAGATACGCAGTATTTT	CACKSDRSTDTQYF
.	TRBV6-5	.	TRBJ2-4	TGTGCCACCGGCGACAGCCCCAAAAACATTCAGTACTTC	CATGDSPKNIQYF
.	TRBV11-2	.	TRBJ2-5	TGTGCCAGCAGCTTAGGGATACTAGGGGGGAGGGCTGAGACCCAGTACTTC	CASSLGILGGRAETQYF
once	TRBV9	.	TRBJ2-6	TGTGCCAGCAGCGTAGTACGGTCTGGGGCCAACGTCCTGACTTTC	CASSVVRSGANVLTF
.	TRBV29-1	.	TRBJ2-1	TGCAGCGTTGGGGTAGGGACCAATGAGCAGTTCTTC	CSVGVGTNEQFF
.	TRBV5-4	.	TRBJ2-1	TGTGCCAGCAGCTTGGGCGGGGGCTATTACAATGAGCAGTTCTTC	CASSLGGGYYNEQFF
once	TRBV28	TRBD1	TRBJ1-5	TGTGCCAGCAGCCAGACAGGGAGAGGGAGCAATCAGCCCCAGCATTTT	CASSQTGRGSNQPQHF
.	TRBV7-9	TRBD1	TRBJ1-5	TGTGCCAGCAGCTTATCAGGACAGGGACCAAATCAGCCCCAGCATTTT	CASSLSGQGPNQPQHF